These T cell receptor beta chains were read from a single sample in a study of immune evolution from preneoplasia to lung adenocarcinoma. Profiling relied on immunoSEQ multiplex PCR, and the TCRdb table lists in-frame clones only, not all of them. The sample shows some 6,200 clones, 70% to 80% of them seen only once. The sample taken for sequencing was FFPE lung adenocarcinoma in situ tissue. The source is an older donor with lung adenocarcinoma. CDR3s include the opening cysteine and the closing phenylalanine or tryptophan.

V gene,J gene,CDR3 protein
TRBV5-6,TRBJ1-5,CASSPWTPNSNQPQHF
TRBV7-9,TRBJ1-2,CASSFGDRPYGYTF
TRBV11-2,TRBJ2-1,CASSFTSYNEQFF
TRBV30,TRBJ2-7,CASLGDRSSYEQYF
TRBV5-1,TRBJ2-3,CASSLTGVGADTQYF
TRBV18,TRBJ1-1,CASSPAGVDTEAFF
TRBV5-6,TRBJ2-1,CASSPLDRAGNEQFF
TRBV5-4,TRBJ1-2,CASSTDTNYGYTF
TRBV6-6,TRBJ1-5,CASTRNSNQPQHF
TRBV5-6,TRBJ1-3,CASTEGGNTIYF
TRBV5-3,TRBJ2-5,CARSLYIGEGYQETQYF
TRBV7-7,TRBJ2-2,CASSYGTTNTGELFF
TRBV11-2,TRBJ2-3,CASNIFLAGQTDTQYF
TRBV7-9,TRBJ1-3,CASSSTGGGGNTIYF
TRBV5-5,TRBJ2-5,CASSQGASGAQETQYF
TRBV4-1,TRBJ2-7,CASSQGWGGSYEQYF
TRBV6-5,TRBJ1-1,CASSYTSIAGGAFF
TRBV9,TRBJ1-1,CASSVYDRVNTEAFF
TRBV27,TRBJ2-5,CASRGEGEETQYF
TRBV10-3,TRBJ1-1,CATRPELNTEAFF
TRBV18,TRBJ1-2,CASSPPLAGYTF
TRBV7-9,TRBJ2-7,CASSWGRGYEQYF
TRBV5-1,TRBJ1-6,CASSLNPGGNSPLHF
TRBV29-1,TRBJ2-7,CSAAVSYEQYF
TRBV5-1,TRBJ1-3,CASSSGTVSGNTIYF
TRBV4-1,TRBJ2-5,CASSQDSGGAETQYF
TRBV30,TRBJ1-3,CAWSTLSGPGNTIYF
TRBV5-1,TRBJ2-1,CASSRDLGAYNEQFF
TRBV7-9,TRBJ1-3,CASSFSQGALRVGNTIYF
TRBV20-1,TRBJ2-7,CSARGYEQYF